The rows below give T cell receptor beta chains drawn from one sample of a study of blood T cells in healthy people across ages. TCRdb fed the 5' RACE reads into MiXCR, producing one record per CDR3 protein. This table holds 760,000 or so distinct CDR3 sequences, more than 20% found once. This sample was shared with a second study, whose subject was T cells of mothers and their children.

The sequencing input was blood. All receptors derive from a boy aged 5-17 years in good health. Both conserved end residues are part of each CDR3. The D gene is left open where the match is weak. Clone size is shown for a subset of rows, as once, few, many or a class of expanded clone.

clone_size	d_call	j_call	v_call	cdr3_nt	cdr3_aa
.	TRBD1	TRBJ2-7	TRBV15	TGTGCCACCAGCGGGCACAGGGGGATCGACGGGCAGTACTTC	CATSGHRGIDGQYF
.	.	TRBJ2-5	TRBV11-2	TGTGCCAGCAGCTTAGAGCGGATTGGGGAGACCCAGTACTTC	CASSLERIGETQYF
.	.	TRBJ2-5	TRBV20-1	TGCAGCGCACCGTTTGAGACCCAGTACTTC	CSAPFETQYF
few	TRBD1	TRBJ2-1	TRBV29-1	TGCAGCGTTGAAGTCGTGGTGGGACAGGGCGAGTTCTTC	CSVEVVVGQGEFF
.	.	TRBJ2-5	TRBV12-5	TGTGCTAGTGGTTTGTCGCGGGATGAGCGGTTCTTC	CASGLSRDERFF
.	.	TRBJ2-6	TRBV20-1	TGCAGTGCTAGAAGTTTCTCATCAGAGCAGGGCCAATCTGGGGCCAACGTCCTGACTTTC	CSARSFSSEQGQSGANVLTF
.	.	TRBJ2-5	TRBV6-5	TGTGCCAGCAGTTACTCGGGGGGCGGGGAAGAGACCCAGTACTTC	CASSYSGGGEETQYF
.	.	TRBJ2-2	TRBV12-3/TRBV12-4	TGTGCCAGCAGTTTTGGGGGTGGGGAGCTGTTTTTT	CASSFGGGELFF
.	TRBD1	TRBJ2-5	TRBV5-5	TGTGCCGGCAGCTTCGGGACAGGGGATCAAGAGACCCAGTACTTC	CAGSFGTGDQETQYF
.	.	TRBJ2-3	TRBV6-5	TGTGCCACCACCCACCCTGCCACAGATACGCAGTATTTT	CATTHPATDTQYF
many	.	TRBJ2-5	TRBV20-1	TGCAGTGCCCGACGGCAGCCGGAAGAGACCCAGTACTTC	CSARRQPEETQYF
few	TRBD1	TRBJ1-4	TRBV5-1	TGCGCCAGCAGCTCTCCCGAATGGGACAGGGAAGATGAAAAACTGTTTTTT	CASSSPEWDREDEKLFF
.	.	TRBJ2-7	TRBV6-5	TGTGCCAGCAGTTGCAACGGCGCTTCCTACGAGCAGTACTTC	CASSCNGASYEQYF
few	TRBD2	TRBJ2-7	TRBV27	TGTGCCAGCAGTCTATTTAGCGGGACGCCCCTCAACGAGCAGTACTTC	CASSLFSGTPLNEQYF
few	.	TRBJ1-1	TRBV6-6	TGTGCCAGCAGTTTTTATATCGGGGGTACCACTGAAGCTTTCTTT	CASSFYIGGTTEAFF
.	.	TRBJ2-5	TRBV11-3	TGTGCCAGCAGCGACCGGGAATTACAAGAGACCCAGTACTTC	CASSDRELQETQYF
few	TRBD2	TRBJ2-2	TRBV5-1	TGCGCCAGCCAGGTGTCTAGCGGAACCGGGGAGCTGTTTTTT	CASQVSSGTGELFF
.	.	TRBJ2-1	TRBV6-1	TGTGCCAGCAGCGCCTCTTTAGCACTGAGCTCCTACAATGAGCAGTTCTTC	CASSASLALSSYNEQFF
.	TRBD2	TRBJ2-1	TRBV7-3	TGTGCCAGCAGCCCCCTAGCGGGAGAGGATGAGCAGTTCTTC	CASSPLAGEDEQFF
.	.	TRBJ2-1	TRBV28	TGTGCCAGCCACGGGAATAATGAGCAGTTCTTC	CASHGNNEQFF
.	TRBD2	TRBJ2-1	TRBV20-1	TGCAGTGCTAGAGAAGCGGGGATCAATGAGCAGTTCTTC	CSAREAGINEQFF
few	.	TRBJ2-1	TRBV5-1	TGCGCCAGCAGCTTTGGACAGAGCTACAATGAGCAGTTCTTC	CASSFGQSYNEQFF
.	.	TRBJ2-3	TRBV7-2	TGTGCCAGTAGCCCTACCCTAGCGACGGTAGATGCGCAGTATTTT	CASSPTLATVDAQYF
.	.	TRBJ2-1	TRBV11-2	TGTGCCAGCAGCCGCTTTTTCCGCTCCTACAATGAGCAGTTCTTC	CASSRFFRSYNEQFF
few	TRBD1	TRBJ1-4	TRBV9	TGTGCCAGCAGCGAGACCGGGACAGGGATCGAAAAACTGTTTTTT	CASSETGTGIEKLFF
.	.	TRBJ1-5	TRBV6-6	TGTGCCAGCAGTACCAGAGAGGGTCAGCCCCAGCATTTT	CASSTREGQPQHF
.	.	TRBJ1-2	TRBV13	TGTGCCAGCAGCTTCGGGCGAGCCACCCCGGATGGCTACACCTTC	CASSFGRATPDGYTF
.	.	TRBJ2-2	TRBV4-3	TGCGCCAGCAGCCTTAGCCACACCGGGGAGCTGTTTTTT	CASSLSHTGELFF
.	.	TRBJ2-1	TRBV3-1	TGTGCCAGCAGCTTAACCGGGACCCCGATCGATGAGCAGTTCTTC	CASSLTGTPIDEQFF
few	.	TRBJ2-1	TRBV27	TGTGCCAGCGCAGCTCCGGGACCAGGATACAATGAGCAGTTCTTC	CASAAPGPGYNEQFF
few	TRBD1	TRBJ2-7	TRBV29-1	TGCAGCGTGGGTCCCGGGACAGGGAACGGCGAGCAGTACTTC	CSVGPGTGNGEQYF
.	.	TRBJ2-3	TRBV15	TGTGCCACCGAGGGGAGCACAGATACGCAGTATTTT	CATEGSTDTQYF
.	.	TRBJ2-1	TRBV2	TGTGCCAGCAGTGATCCAGTCTCCGTCTACAATGAGCAGTTCTTC	CASSDPVSVYNEQFF